Detailed here is one T cell receptor (beta chain). Assay: immunoSEQ multiplex PCR; the TCRdb copy retains only in-frame clones and omits some. The sample contains just over 650,000 clones, about nine tenths of which appear only once. The CDR3 has 16 amino acids. CDR1 is MGHRA, CDR2 YSYEKL, per germline. V lost 0 bases and J lost 2, with 11 bases in between. The sample belongs to a study of blood T cell repertoires in COVID-19. Study overall: There were acute and convalescent COVID-19 samples, and they came from the United States, Italy and Spain. From T cells, B-cell-depleted T cells, or PBMCs came the material, which was cDNA or gDNA.

The rearrangement joins TRBV4-1 to TRBJ2-1; tentatively, D is TRBD2 (5 bases). The source is a woman under 30 with acute or convalescent COVID-19. The sequencing input was peripheral blood. The chain's CDR3 is CASSQDSDGTYNEQFF. As DNA, the CDR3 is TGCGCCAGCAGCCAAGATAGTGACGGGACCTACAATGAGCAGTTCTTC.